Shown below are 30 T cell receptor beta chains from a single sample sequenced in a study of regulatory T cells in long-lasting Graves disease. Time point indicated: newly diagnosed GD, antithyroid drugs for less than 3 months. From PBMCs, RNA was extracted and then used to make the TCR library. Through Arm-PCR of CDR3 regions and iRepertoire HTBI primers, TCR beta libraries were built. One entry per CDR3 protein results from TCRdb running MiXCR on the multiplex PCR reads. The profile shows approximately 540,000 distinct CDR3 sequences, around 11% of them singletons. These data also formed part of another study, on T cells in Graves' hyperthyroidism and ophthalmopathy.

The input for sequencing was peripheral blood mononuclear cells (PBMCs), taken at new diagnosis, from a patient treated with antithyroid drugs. The source of these receptors is a woman aged 25-40 years with Graves disease.

In this sample, this clonotype turned up many times. CDR3 sequence: CASSLHPTSGGSYNEQFF. The CDR3 nucleotides are TGTGCCAGCAGCCTACATCCGACTAGCGGGGGCTCCTACAATGAGCAGTTCTTC. The rearrangement uses TRBV6-1 and TRBJ2-1; TRBD2 aligns across 12 bases. This CDR3 is 18 amino acids long. V lost 6 bases, J lost 0 bases, and 9 bases stayed unmatched. The germline V gene encodes CDR1 MNHNS and CDR2 SASEGT.

This clonotype was observed a handful of times. This chain connects TRBV24-1 to TRBJ2-1; tentatively, D is TRBD1 or TRBD2 (5 bases each). In germline, CDR1 is KGHDR, CDR2 SFDVKD. Between the trimmed V and J ends, which lost 4 bases and 9 bases, there was a span of 15 bases. The CDR3 is made up of 14 amino acids. CDR3 in amino acids: CATSDRRGFGEQFF. The CDR3 bases are TGTGCCACCAGTGACCGACGGGGCTTCGGTGAGCAGTTCTTC.

V gene TRBV5-1 combines with J gene TRBJ2-4; D is tentatively TRBD1 or TRBD2 (5 bases each). This CDR3 has 17 amino acids. Per the germline V gene, CDR1 is SGHRS and CDR2 is YFSETQ. The ends were cut back, 5 bases at V and 0 bases at J, with 18 bases in the middle. The CDR3 DNA reads TGCGCCAGCAGGCTTGAGGGGTTACCCCTAGCCAAAAACATTCAGTACTTC. This translates into CASRLEGLPLAKNIQYF.

The chain couples TRBV11-2 to TRBJ2-1; TRBD2 aligns across 11 bases. This CDR3 region has 17 residues. V trimming: 5 bases; J trimming: 6 bases; junction bases outside the gene matches: 12. Germline CDR1 SGHAT, CDR2 FQNNGV. CDR3 nucleotide sequence: TGTGCCAGCAGCCCTTACCCCGGGACTAGCGGCCCCAATGAGCAGTTCTTC. This gives the protein CASSPYPGTSGPNEQFF.

V and J are TRBV30 and TRBJ2-6; unclear D gene. The CDR3 spans 16 residues. Germline V gives CDR1 GTSNPN, CDR2 SVGIG (reference sequence). Trimming shortened V by 6 bases and J by 0 bases, and 15 bases separated the two germline ends. CDR3 DNA sequence: TGTGCCTGTACGACGTCCCGAGGCTCTGGGGCCAACGTCCTGACTTTC. Protein: CACTTSRGSGANVLTF.

The CDR3 nucleotides read TGCGCCAGCAGCCCGGACAGGACTAGCTCTGGAAACACCATATATTTT. Its protein product is CASSPDRTSSGNTIYF. This chain joins TRBV5-1 and TRBJ1-3; 7 nucleotides agree with TRBD1. This CDR3 region has 16 residues. J lost 0 bases, V lost 4 bases, and 7 bases had no gene match. CDR1 and CDR2 (germline): SGHRS, YFSETQ.

This clonotype was observed a few times. The V and J genes are TRBV5-1 and TRBJ2-1; a possible D gene is TRBD2 (5 bases). Looked up from germline, CDR1 is SGHRS and CDR2 is YFSETQ. This CDR3 region has 11 residues. V was shortened by 2 bases and J by 16 bases, with 13 bases between the two germline ends. CDR3: CASSLGGGPFF. The DNA of the CDR3 is TGCGCCAGCAGCTTAGGAGGCGGTCCTTTCTTC.

This clonotype was found a few times. The J gene is TRBJ2-4, the V gene TRBV7-9; D is perhaps TRBD2 (7 bases). The CDR3 is 18 residues long. V was pared by 0 bases and J by 1 base, with 16 bases between. The germline CDR1 and CDR2 sequences are SEHNR and FQNEAQ (reference sequence). The CDR3 here is CASSLARTGRGAKNIQYF. CDR3 nucleotides: TGTGCCAGCAGCTTAGCCCGTACAGGGCGGGGGGCCAAAAACATTCAGTACTTC.

The chain employs TRBV4-1 and TRBJ2-7; 13 bases line up with TRBD2. CDR3 length equals 17 residues. The J segment lost 2 bases and the V segment lost 4 bases, leaving 8 bases of the junction unmatched. Germline CDR1 reads MGHRA; CDR2 reads YSYEKL. CDR3 sequence (DNA): TGCGCCAGCAGCCTGCAACCGGGGACTAGCGGGACCTACGAGCAGTACTTC. Translating gives CASSLQPGTSGTYEQYF.

This clonotype occurred many times. J is TRBJ2-1 and V is TRBV6-9; TRBD2 aligns across 8 bases. The CDR3 is 14 amino acids. From germline, CDR1 is MNHGY and CDR2 SVAAGI. Trimming removed 3 bases from V and 10 bases from J; junction bases left unmatched: 8. DNA for the CDR3: TGTGCCAGCAGTTACCCAGTCGGGAGGGAAGAGCAGTTCTTC. As protein: CASSYPVGREEQFF.

This clonotype was seen ten or more times. The CDR3 here is CASSIPGQSHNEQFF. The CDR3 DNA is TGTGCCAGCAGTATCCCGGGACAGTCACACAATGAGCAGTTCTTC. The V call is TRBV28, the J call TRBJ2-1; 7 bases fit TRBD1. The CDR3 spans 15 residues. Trimming at V came to 5 bases and at J to 5 bases, leaving 9 bases not matched to a gene. Germline V gives CDR1 MDHEN, CDR2 SYDVKM.

This clonotype was counted at least ten times. This chain joins TRBV27 and TRBJ2-1; no firm D call. The CDR3 spans 11 residues. With 2 bases removed from V and 12 bases from J, the gap between germline ends came to 8 bases. Per the germline V gene, CDR1 is MNHEY and CDR2 is SMNVEV (reference sequence). CDR3: CASSLNQRQFF. The CDR3 region has the DNA TGTGCCAGCAGTTTAAACCAGCGGCAGTTCTTC.

V and J are TRBV28 and TRBJ1-2; D possibly corresponds to TRBD1 (6 bases). CDR1 and CDR2 (germline): MDHEN, SYDVKM. The CDR3 has 19 amino acids. Trimming cost V 1 base and J 5 bases, with 26 bases left between them. CDR3 nucleotide sequence: TGTGCCAGCAGTTTATTTCGAGGGCCTCGAGGGGGGGGAAGATATGGCTACACCTTC. The encoded protein is CASSLFRGPRGGGRYGYTF.

This clonotype was recorded many times. CDR3 region: CASSLIGSYEQYF. In nucleotides, the CDR3 is TGTGCCAGCAGTTTAATTGGTTCCTACGAGCAGTACTTC. The chain carries TRBV27 and TRBJ2-7, with unresolved D. From germline, CDR1 is MNHEY and CDR2 SMNVEV (reference sequence). The CDR3 is 13 amino acids. Trimming shortened V by 2 bases and J by 1 base, and 6 bases separated the two germline ends.

The sample holds many counts of this clonotype. This rearrangement joins TRBV9 to TRBJ1-6, with TRBD1 matching 8 bases. The CDR3 consists of 14 residues. Looked up from germline, CDR1 is SGDLS and CDR2 is YYNGEE. J lost 7 bases, V lost 3 bases, and 3 bases had no gene match. CDR3 coding DNA: TGTGCCAGCAGCGGGGACAGGCTCAATTCACCCCTCCACTTT. This sequence encodes CASSGDRLNSPLHF.

This clonotype was seen ten or more times. The chain carries TRBV4-1 and TRBJ1-6, with unresolved D. The CDR3 contains 18 residues. Trimming removed 0 bases from V and 0 bases from J, with 12 bases in between. Germline CDR1 and CDR2: MGHRA and YSYEKL. The CDR3 region is CASSQEGPANSYNSPLHF. The CDR3 DNA reads as TGCGCCAGCAGCCAAGAAGGGCCAGCCAACTCCTATAATTCACCCCTCCACTTT.

In this sample, this clonotype turned up many times. The CDR3 bases are TGTGCCAGCACTCCGATACTAGCGGCGGATACGCAGTATTTT. This sequence encodes CASTPILAADTQYF. V usage is TRBV12-3 or TRBV12-4 and J usage is TRBJ2-3, with 8 nucleotides matching TRBD2. This CDR3 region has 14 residues. J was trimmed by 6 bases and V by 7 bases; bases with no gene match: 9.

This clonotype was picked up many times. This sequence joins TRBV5-4 and TRBJ2-3, with 8 bases identical to TRBD1. Germline V lookup: CDR1 SGHNT, CDR2 YYREEE (reference sequence). Trimming removed 4 bases from V and 2 bases from J; junction bases left unmatched: 6. The CDR3 is 15 amino acids. This CDR3 is CASSPTGDVTDTQYF. CDR3 coding DNA: TGTGCCAGCAGCCCGACAGGGGACGTCACAGATACGCAGTATTTT.

This clonotype has ten or more counts. The CDR3 sequence: CASSPLEQNTEAFF. CDR3 DNA sequence: TGTGCCAGCTCACCCTTGGAACAGAACACTGAAGCTTTCTTT. The chain recombines TRBV18 with TRBJ1-1, with D unresolved. V lost 3 bases and J lost 1, with 9 bases in between. The CDR3 length is 14 residues. Germline values: CDR1 KGHSH, CDR2 LQKENI.

This clonotype was seen repeatedly, ten times or more. The chain employs TRBV7-9 and TRBJ1-5; D remains unclear. Trimming pared 3 bases from V and 4 bases from J, leaving 10 bases between. This CDR3 region has 14 residues. Germline V lookup: CDR1 SEHNR, CDR2 FQNEAQ (reference sequence). The CDR3 DNA is TGTGCCAGCAGCTTGGGTCGCGAGAATCAGCCCCAGCATTTT. Protein sequence: CASSLGRENQPQHF. The full variable domain, in which reference TRBV7-9 and TRBJ1-5 provide the parts outside the CDR3, is DTGVSQNPRHKITKRGQNVTFRCDPISEHNRLYWYRQTLGQGPEFLTYFQNEAQLEKSRLLSDRFSAERPKGSFSTLEIQRTEQGDSAMYLCASSLGRENQPQHFGDGTRLSIL.

This clonotype was counted at least ten times. The V and J genes are TRBV6-5 and TRBJ2-7; D tentatively reads TRBD1 or TRBD2 (5 bases each). Germline assignment: CDR1 MNHEY and CDR2 SVGAGI. Trimming removed 4 bases at V and 7 bases at J, with 23 bases between. CDR3 length equals 16 residues. For the CDR3, the DNA is TGTGCCAGCAGTTCCCTACGACCCCGGGACCGACGGGAGCAGTACTTC. Amino acids: CASSSLRPRDRREQYF.

This clonotype was picked up many times. V gene TRBV5-6 combines with J gene TRBJ1-1, with D uncertain. Germline assignment: CDR1 SGHDT and CDR2 YYEEEE. The CDR3 spans 13 residues. Trimming took 5 bases from V and 3 from J, leaving 11 bases between them. In DNA, the CDR3 is TGTGCCAGCAGATCTGGTAGGCACACTGAAGCTTTCTTT. It encodes CASRSGRHTEAFF.

This clonotype was seen at least ten times. The chain joins TRBV11-3 to TRBJ2-4, with D perhaps matching TRBD2 (5 bases). Germline values: CDR1 SGHNT, CDR2 YENEEA. The CDR3 is 16 amino acids. Trimming pared 4 bases from V and 3 bases from J, leaving 16 bases between. CDR3 DNA sequence: TGTGCCAGCAGCTGGCGAGGGAGTCAAGGCAAAAACATTCAGTACTTC. It codes for CASSWRGSQGKNIQYF.

This clonotype was observed at least ten times. The genes are TRBV24-1 and TRBJ2-2; D unclear. Germline V lookup: CDR1 KGHDR, CDR2 SFDVKD. V shed 2 bases and J shed 3 bases, with 0 bases lying between them. The CDR3 consists of 12 residues. The CDR3 sequence is CATSDYTGELFF. In DNA, the CDR3 is TGTGCCACCAGTGATTACACCGGGGAGCTGTTTTTT.

This rearrangement joins TRBV5-5 to TRBJ2-7, with D maybe TRBD2 (6 bases). The CDR3 is made up of 19 amino acids. The V end was cut by 1 base, the J end by 1 base, with 24 bases between. The germline gives CDR1 SGHKS, CDR2 YYEKEE (reference sequence). The chain's CDR3 is CASSLPPGTSSFMSYEQYF. For the CDR3, the DNA is TGTGCCAGCAGCTTGCCCCCGGGAACTAGCTCCTTCATGTCCTACGAGCAGTACTTC.

In its sample, this clonotype was seen many times. The V and J genes are TRBV24-1 and TRBJ2-1, with 7 bases fitting TRBD1. CDR1 is KGHDR and CDR2 is SFDVKD in the germline V gene. V lost 2 bases to trimming and J lost 3 bases; unmatched junction nucleotides: 9. There are 17 residues in the CDR3. CDR3 bases: TGTGCCACCAGTGATTCACAATCCGGGACAGACTACAATGAGCAGTTCTTC. Encoded protein: CATSDSQSGTDYNEQFF.

This clonotype turned up a few times. The chain recombines TRBV20-1 with TRBJ1-2; TRBD1 agrees at 8 bases. Germline trimming cut 0 bases from V and 5 bases from J; bases unmatched to any gene: 17. Per germline, CDR1 DFQATT and CDR2 SNEGSKA (reference sequence). This CDR3 is 18 amino acids long. CDR3 sequence reads: CSARDYRDRSLLKYGYTF. CDR3 DNA: TGCAGTGCTAGAGATTACCGGGACAGGAGCCTCTTGAAGTATGGCTACACCTTC.

This clonotype was seen at least ten times. The chain recombines TRBV9 with TRBJ2-2; D gene uncertain. V lost 0 bases to trimming and J lost 4 bases, with 7 bases between them. This CDR3 spans 14 amino acids. Germline V gene sequence: CDR1 SGDLS, CDR2 YYNGEE. The CDR3: CASSVGSSTGELFF. The CDR3 nucleotides read TGTGCCAGCAGCGTAGGGTCCTCCACCGGGGAGCTGTTTTTT.

This clonotype was counted ten times or more. The chain combines TRBV3-1 with TRBJ2-3; TRBD1 is a possible D gene (6 bases). The length of the CDR3 is 17 residues. With 2 bases removed from V and 2 bases from J, the gap between germline ends came to 17 bases. Germline lookup yields CDR1 LGHDT and CDR2 YNNKEL (reference sequence). The DNA for the CDR3 is TGTGCCAGCAGCCAAATCCGAACCGACAGGCACACAGATACGCAGTATTTT. Its protein is CASSQIRTDRHTDTQYF.

This clonotype was observed at least ten times. This chain uses TRBV6-1 with TRBJ1-1, with D unclear. Germline V CDR1 and CDR2: MNHNS, SASEGT. CDR3 length: 13 amino acids. Trimming took 7 bases from V and 1 from J, leaving 10 bases between them. Here the CDR3 reads CASKRNRNTEAFF. The DNA for the CDR3 is TGTGCCAGCAAGCGGAACAGGAACACTGAAGCTTTCTTT.